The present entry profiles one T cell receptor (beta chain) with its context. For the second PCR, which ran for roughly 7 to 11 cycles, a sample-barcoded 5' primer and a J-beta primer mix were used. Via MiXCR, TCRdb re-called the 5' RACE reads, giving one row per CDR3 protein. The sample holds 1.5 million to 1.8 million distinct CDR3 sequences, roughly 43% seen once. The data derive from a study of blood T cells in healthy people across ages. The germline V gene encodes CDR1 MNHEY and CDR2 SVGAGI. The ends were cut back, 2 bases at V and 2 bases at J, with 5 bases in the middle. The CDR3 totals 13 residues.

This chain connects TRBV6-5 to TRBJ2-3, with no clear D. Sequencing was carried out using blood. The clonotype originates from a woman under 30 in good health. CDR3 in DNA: TGTGCCAGCAGTTACGGCCCCACAGATACGCAGTATTTT. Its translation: CASSYGPTDTQYF.